This T cell receptor beta chain came from a study of blood T cell repertoires in COVID-19. Per the germline V gene, CDR1 is SGHDN and CDR2 is FVKESK. V was shortened by 4 bases and J by 7 bases, with 10 bases between the two germline ends. The CDR3 is 12 amino acids. Libraries were prepared by immunoSEQ multiplex PCR; TCRdb keeps only in-frame clonotypes and omits some of them. The sample holds approximately 150,000 clones, about 85% seen once. This chain links TRBV14 with TRBJ1-1; D remains unclear. The sequenced sample consisted of peripheral blood. The TCR sequence derives from a human donor with acute or convalescent COVID-19. The donor label of this sample is uncertain. The CDR3 region has the DNA TGTGCCAGCAGCCGCGTTCACGGTGAAGCTTTCTTT. It translates to CASSRVHGEAFF.